A single sample is the source of the 25 T cell receptor beta chains below, sequenced in a study of Graves' ophthalmopathy and Graves' hyperthyroidism. RNA transcripts were the source from which TCR beta CDR3 regions were amplified. RT-PCR with HTBI primers came first, then second-round multiplex PCR. MiXCR, applied by TCRdb to the multiplex PCR reads, yields one record per CDR3 protein. The table records about 1.1 million distinct CDR3 sequences, less than 45% of them present only once. Sequencing input: peripheral blood or thyroid tissue (not recorded which). The source is an adult man with Graves' hyperthyroidism.

This clonotype was observed at least ten times. The gene calls are TRBV29-1 and TRBJ2-2; 10 bases are a match to TRBD1. The germline CDR1 and CDR2 sequences are SQVTM and ANQGSEA. This CDR3 is built from 17 residues. The trim removed 5 bases at V and 0 bases at J, leaving 9 bases unmatched. The CDR3 protein is CSVLGTGALSNTGELFF. The CDR3 DNA reads as TGCAGCGTTTTGGGGACAGGGGCTCTATCGAACACCGGGGAGCTGTTTTTT.

V usage is TRBV2 and J usage is TRBJ1-1; D is perhaps TRBD1 (6 bases). V was shortened by 3 bases and J by 7 bases, with 15 bases between the two germline ends. This CDR3 is 14 amino acids long. Looked up from germline, CDR1 is SNHLY and CDR2 is FYNNEI. CDR3 bases: TGTGCCAGCAGTGACCAGGGGCAGGGGAGTGAAGCTTTCTTT. It encodes CASSDQGQGSEAFF.

This clonotype turned up a few times. The chain couples TRBV20-1 to TRBJ1-1; 7 positions match TRBD1. The germline gives CDR1 DFQATT, CDR2 SNEGSKA (reference sequence). The J segment lost 2 bases and the V segment lost 1 base, leaving 13 bases of the junction unmatched. The CDR3 spans 17 residues. This CDR3 is CSARGPYQTGLNTEAFF. CDR3 nucleotide sequence: TGCAGTGCTAGAGGTCCCTATCAGACAGGGTTAAACACTGAAGCTTTCTTT.

The J gene is TRBJ2-5, the V gene TRBV2, with D perhaps matching TRBD2 (5 bases). Germline V gene lookup returns CDR1 SNHLY and CDR2 FYNNEI. The V and J ends lost 8 bases and 1 base respectively, with 14 bases between them. This CDR3 spans 14 amino acids. CDR3 coding DNA: TGTGCCAGCGGGCCGAGGGAGCTCCAAGAGACCCAGTACTTC. Its protein is CASGPRELQETQYF.

This clonotype was seen only a few times. A much larger clonotype is one base distant, so this may be a read error. V usage is TRBV10-3 and J usage is TRBJ2-5; TRBD1 agrees at 9 bases. Germline V gene lookup returns CDR1 ENHRY and CDR2 SYGVKD. CDR3 size: 15 residues. In DNA form, the CDR3 reads TGTGCCAGCAGTGAGCGACAGGGGGGCCAAGAGACCCAGTACTTC. It yields the protein CASSERQGGQETQYF.

There are a few counts of this clonotype. The chain carries TRBV20-1 and TRBJ2-7, with 7 bases identical to TRBD2. Germline CDR1 and CDR2: DFQATT and SNEGSKA (reference sequence). The CDR3 extends over 16 amino acids. The ends lost 0 bases at V and 7 bases at J; junction bases unmatched: 15. The chain's CDR3 is CSARDVGLAALEEQYF. CDR3 nucleotides: TGCAGTGCTAGAGATGTTGGGCTAGCGGCCTTGGAGGAGCAGTACTTC.

The V gene is TRBV10-3, the J gene TRBJ2-2; D remains unclear. The ends were cut back, 1 base at V and 8 bases at J, with 5 bases in the middle. The CDR3 has 12 amino acids. Germline loops: CDR1 ENHRY, CDR2 SYGVKD. The DNA for the CDR3 is TGTGCCATCAGTGAGTTCTCAGGGGAGCTGTTTTTT. Encoded protein: CAISEFSGELFF.

This CDR3 is CSAKSGGQGHF. CDR3 DNA sequence: TGCAGTGCTAAGAGTGGAGGGCAGGGCCACTTT. The chain employs TRBV20-1 and TRBJ1-6, with D possibly being TRBD1 (5 bases). The V gene's germline CDR1 is DFQATT and CDR2 SNEGSKA (reference sequence). V was trimmed by 4 bases and J by 18 bases, leaving 16 bases between them. The length of the CDR3 is 11 residues.

The rearrangement joins TRBV25-1 to TRBJ1-2; the match to TRBD1 covers 7 bases. This CDR3 comprises 18 residues. Germline values: CDR1 MGHDK, CDR2 SYGVNS. V lost 2 bases and J lost 4; bases outside the gene matches: 16. The DNA for the CDR3 is TGTGCCAGCAGTGAAAGAGGGATCGGTCAAGGGGGCGGCTATGGCTACACCTTC. Encoded protein: CASSERGIGQGGGYGYTF.

This clonotype was detected many times. V is TRBV7-2 and J is TRBJ1-1; the D is unclear. Germline V gene lookup returns CDR1 SGHTA and CDR2 FQGNSA. The CDR3 contains 16 residues. V was trimmed by 2 bases and J by 1 base, leaving 14 bases between them. In DNA, the CDR3 is TGTGCCAGCAGCTTATTGGCCGCGGGAAAGAACACTGAAGCTTTCTTT. Its protein product is CASSLLAAGKNTEAFF.

About this clonotype: The CDR3 carries no conserved terminal phenylalanine or tryptophan, so it likely arises from a read error. This chain connects TRBV12-3 or TRBV12-4 to TRBJ1-3; D call uncertain. Trimming pared 7 bases from V and 3 bases from J, leaving 4 bases between. The CDR3 has 11 amino acids. The CDR3 sequence: CASTGGNTIYV. CDR3 DNA sequence: TGTGCCAGCACGGGTGGAAACACCATATATGTT.

This clonotype was seen ten or more times. The chain links TRBV14 to TRBJ1-1; D remains unclear. V lost 2 bases, J lost 0 bases, and 13 bases lay in between. The V gene's germline CDR1 is SGHDN and CDR2 FVKESK. The CDR3 has 16 amino acids. The CDR3 DNA follows: TGTGCCAGCAGCCAATTGGGGAAGGGCCTGAACACTGAAGCTTTCTTT. It encodes CASSQLGKGLNTEAFF. Drawing the rest from reference TRBV14 and TRBJ1-1, the complete variable domain is EAGVTQFPSHSVIEKGQTVTLRCDPISGHDNLYWYRRVMGKEIKFLLHFVKESKQDESGMPNNRFLAERTGGTYSTLKVQPAELEDSGVYFCASSQLGKGLNTEAFFGQGTRLTVV.

As for this clonotype: A much larger clone lies a single base off, so this may be a read error. The chain carries TRBV25-1 and TRBJ2-3; D is unresolved. The CDR3 consists of 13 residues. Trimming cost V 9 bases and J 6 bases, with 16 bases left between them. Germline V gene sequence: CDR1 MGHDK, CDR2 SYGVNS. Here the CDR3 DNA reads TGTGCCAGTGGTCCTGTCCATGGCGATACGCAGTATTTT. It codes for CASGPVHGDTQYF.

The V call is TRBV5-1, the J call TRBJ2-5; D ambiguous. The CDR3 spans 15 residues. Per germline, CDR1 SGHRS and CDR2 YFSETQ. V lost 4 bases, J lost 8 bases, and 21 bases lay in between. DNA for the CDR3: TGCGCCAGCAGCCGCAAGGATCTGTTAAGAGAAACCCAGTACTTC. The encoded protein is CASSRKDLLRETQYF.

This clonotype was seen many times. The chain combines TRBV29-1 with TRBJ2-5, with 7 bases that match TRBD2. V dropped 6 bases and J dropped 5; count of bases not matched to a gene: 3. Germline assignment: CDR1 SQVTM and CDR2 ANQGSEA. This CDR3 has 11 amino acids. In nucleotides, the CDR3 is TGCAGCGTACTAGCGTGGGAGACCCAGTACTTC. Its translation is CSVLAWETQYF.

This clonotype was counted many times. This chain uses TRBV3-1 with TRBJ1-6; D perhaps matches TRBD1 (5 bases). The germline gives CDR1 LGHDT, CDR2 YNNKEL (reference sequence). The CDR3 covers 14 residues. V gave up 0 bases and J gave up 10 bases, with 10 bases separating them. CDR3 DNA: TGTGCCAGCAGCCAAGACGCAGGGACCTCACCCCTCCACTTT. Translation: CASSQDAGTSPLHF.

This clonotype was recorded at least ten times. The chain combines TRBV3-1 with TRBJ2-5, with D unclear. The CDR3 covers 13 residues. Deletions cut 10 bases from V and 3 bases from J, with 15 bases between. Germline CDR1 is LGHDT and CDR2 is YNNKEL (reference sequence). The CDR3 loop is CATGRALEETQYF. The DNA for the CDR3 is TGTGCCACAGGTAGGGCACTGGAAGAGACCCAGTACTTC.

Notes on this clonotype: Given a much more abundant clone one base away, this may be a read error. J is TRBJ2-6 and V is TRBV5-1; 7 positions agree with TRBD1. Germline V gene sequence: CDR1 SGHRS, CDR2 YFSETQ. The length of the CDR3 is 18 residues. CDR3 residues: CVSSLKTGRSTGANVLTF. The CDR3 bases are TGCGTCAGCAGCTTAAAGACAGGGCGGAGCACTGGGGCCAACGTCCTGACTTTC.

This clonotype was counted only a few times. The V gene is TRBV15, the J gene TRBJ2-5; possible D gene TRBD1, 6 bases. This CDR3 region has 17 residues. Germline V lookup: CDR1 LNHNV, CDR2 YYDKDF (reference sequence). V lost 0 bases to trimming and J lost 9 bases, with 23 bases between them. CDR3 nucleotide sequence: TGTGCCACCAGCAGAGAGGGACACTTCCAGGGCAATCAGCCCCAGTACTTC. Protein sequence: CATSREGHFQGNQPQYF.

V usage is TRBV19 and J usage is TRBJ1-1; D uncertain. Germline V gene lookup returns CDR1 LNHDA and CDR2 SQIVND (reference sequence). The CDR3 has 12 residues. The V end lost 10 bases, the J end lost 1 base, and 10 bases lay between the germline ends. CDR3 nucleotide sequence: TGTGCCACCGCGGAGGCGAACACTGAAGCTTTCTTT. This sequence encodes CATAEANTEAFF.

This chain links TRBV20-1 with TRBJ1-1, with a possible D match to TRBD1 (6 bases). V lost 7 bases, J lost 5 bases, and 17 bases lay in between. The V gene's germline CDR1 is DFQATT and CDR2 SNEGSKA (reference sequence). The CDR3 runs to 13 residues. The CDR3 loop reads CSESKGGWTEAFF. CDR3 nucleotide sequence: TGCAGTGAGTCGAAGGGGGGCTGGACTGAAGCTTTCTTT.

The chain has TRBV12-3 or TRBV12-4 and TRBJ2-5; 7 bases align to TRBD1. Trimming removed 6 bases from V and 5 bases from J; junction bases left unmatched: 6. This CDR3 is 13 amino acids long. CDR3 region: CASSSQTGETQYF. CDR3 nucleotide sequence: TGTGCCAGCAGCTCCCAGACAGGGGAGACCCAGTACTTC.

This clonotype was picked up many times. The chain has TRBV7-9 and TRBJ1-2, with D uncertain. Germline CDR1 SEHNR, CDR2 FQNEAQ (reference sequence). Trimming removed 6 bases from V and 8 bases from J, with 13 bases in between. The CDR3 is 12 residues long. The CDR3 reads CASSPDTVGYTF. CDR3 coding DNA: TGTGCCAGCAGTCCAGACACGGTCGGCTACACCTTC.

The chain is built from TRBV11-2 and TRBJ2-5, with TRBD2 matching 10 bases. J gave up 4 bases and V 5 bases, and 13 bases lay outside the gene matches. This CDR3 has 17 residues. Germline V gene data show CDR1 as SGHAT and CDR2 as FQNNGV. As DNA, the CDR3 is TGTGCCAGCAGCCCCCGGGTGGCAGCGGGGGGGCGAGAGACCCAGTACTTC. This encodes CASSPRVAAGGRETQYF. The whole variable domain, filled in from reference TRBV11-2 and TRBJ2-5, reads EAGVAQSPRYKIIEKRQSVAFWCNPISGHATLYWYQQILGQGPKLLIQFQNNGVVDDSQLPKDRFSAERLKGVDSTLKIQPAKLEDSAVYLCASSPRVAAGGRETQYFGPGTRLLVL.

At least ten counts were recorded for this clonotype. The J gene is TRBJ1-1, the V gene TRBV19; 9 nucleotides match TRBD1. This CDR3 is 15 amino acids long. The V segment lost 4 bases and the J segment 1 base; nucleotides outside the gene matches: 4. The germline V gene encodes CDR1 LNHDA and CDR2 SQIVND (reference sequence). CDR3 DNA sequence: TGTGCCAGTAGTACCGGACAGGGGCAGAACACTGAAGCTTTCTTT. Residues: CASSTGQGQNTEAFF.